This entry features one TCR beta chain sequence. This CDR3 region has 14 residues. The V gene lost 2 bases and the J gene lost 2 bases, with 10 bases spanning the gap. Germline CDR1 reads MDHEN; CDR2 reads SYDVKM. The data were taken from a study of technical replicates of blood from a few donors. Profiling relied on immunoSEQ multiplex PCR, and the TCRdb table lists in-frame clones only, not all of them. In the table there are approximately 87,000 clones, around 92% of which are singletons. The chain joins TRBV28 to TRBJ2-7, with D unresolved. This sequence was found in a human donor in good health. Some clones in this sample may be carry-over from other donors' samples. The sample comprised T cells isolated from PBMCs. CDR3 sequence reads: CASSLVSSPYEQYF. In DNA form, the CDR3 reads TGTGCCAGCAGTTTAGTTAGCAGTCCCTACGAGCAGTACTTC.